The 20 T cell receptor beta chains presented below share a single source sample, sequenced in a study of CD8+ T cells in alopecia areata. Reverse transcribed after extraction, RNA yielded cDNA as the sequencing template. TCRdb keeps only in-frame clones here, not all; method: immunoSEQ multiplex PCR. The repertoire includes about 64,000 clones, 40% to 50% of them detected once, and roughly half sits in the top ten. The specimen sequenced was NKG2D-low CD8+ T cells sorted from blood. The receptors stem from a human donor with alopecia areata.

There are a few counts of this clone. This chain joins TRBV4-1 and TRBJ2-2; D unclear. Trimming pared 3 bases from V and 2 bases from J, leaving 4 bases between. CDR3 length: 13 residues. Looked up from germline, CDR1 is MGHRA and CDR2 is YSYEKL. In DNA form, the CDR3 reads TGCGCCAGCAGCCACTATAACACCGGGGAGCTGTTTTTT. This encodes CASSHYNTGELFF.

The gene calls are TRBV19 and TRBJ2-7, with D perhaps matching TRBD2 (5 bases). The CDR3 length is 14 residues. The germline CDR1 and CDR2 sequences are LNHDA and SQIVND (reference sequence). V gave up 3 bases and J gave up 3 bases, with 12 bases separating them. CDR3 bases: TGTGCCAGTAGTATCGGGGTTGCGGGCTACGAGCAGTACTTC. It yields the protein CASSIGVAGYEQYF. Full variable domain (rest looked up from reference TRBV19 and TRBJ2-7): DGGITQSPKYLFRKEGQNVTLSCEQNLNHDAMYWYRQDPGQGLRLIYYSQIVNDFQKGDIAEGYSVSREKKESFPLTVTSAQKNPTAFYLCASSIGVAGYEQYFGPGTRLTVT.

V usage is TRBV7-7 and J usage is TRBJ2-1; D remains unclear. Germline V gene data show CDR1 as SSHAT and CDR2 as FNYEAQ (reference sequence). The length of the CDR3 is 13 residues. Between the trimmed V and J ends, which lost 1 base and 6 bases, there was a span of 7 bases. The DNA of the CDR3 is TGTGCCAGCAGCTTAGATAGGTCCAATGAGCAGTTCTTC. Amino acid sequence: CASSLDRSNEQFF. Complete variable domain (other parts from reference TRBV7-7 and TRBJ2-1): GAGVSQSPRYKVTKRGQDVTLRCDPISSHATLYWYQQALGQGPEFLTYFNYEAQPDKSGLPSDRFSAERPEGSISTLTIQRTEQRDSAMYRCASSLDRSNEQFFGPGTRLTVL.

The rearrangement uses TRBV27 and TRBJ2-7, with TRBD1 matching 9 bases. The CDR3 runs 15 residues. CDR1 is MNHEY, CDR2 SMNVEV, per germline (reference sequence). V was clipped by 4 bases and J by 3 bases; unmatched bases: 7. CDR3 DNA: TGTGCCAGCAGTTACCACAGGGGGCTTCTCTACGAGCAGTACTTC. Translated, it gives CASSYHRGLLYEQYF.

The genes are TRBV11-2 and TRBJ2-1, with TRBD2 matching 8 bases. Germline-derived CDR1 and CDR2 are SGHAT and FQNNGV. The CDR3 runs to 13 residues. The V gene end was trimmed by 5 bases and the J gene end by 8 bases; junction bases not matched to a gene: 5. The CDR3 spells CASSQSTSDEQFF. The CDR3 coding sequence is TGTGCCAGCAGCCAGTCGACTAGCGATGAGCAGTTCTTC.

V is TRBV2 and J is TRBJ2-2; weak D call: TRBD1 (5 bases). The CDR3 spans 14 residues. Looked up from germline, CDR1 is SNHLY and CDR2 is FYNNEI. Trimming removed 3 bases at V and 5 bases at J, with 10 bases between. The CDR3 DNA sequence: TGTGCCAGCAGTGAGGGGCGGTCGACCGGGGAGCTGTTTTTT. Its protein product is CASSEGRSTGELFF.

This clone was seen a single time. Other DNA sequences within the sample encode an identical CDR3. The chain recombines TRBV27 with TRBJ1-2; D call uncertain. V was trimmed by 2 bases and J by 0 bases, leaving 4 bases between them. The CDR3 totals 13 residues. Germline loops: CDR1 MNHEY, CDR2 SMNVEV (reference sequence). For the CDR3, the DNA is TGTGCCAGCAGTTTAACCGCTAACTATGGCTACACCTTC. Its protein product is CASSLTANYGYTF.

The J gene is TRBJ1-1, the V gene TRBV29-1; 9 bases are shared with TRBD1. Trimming removed 7 bases from V and 6 bases from J; junction bases left unmatched: 9. Germline CDR1 SQVTM, CDR2 ANQGSEA. This CDR3 is 13 amino acids long. The CDR3 here is CSGKDRGSAEAFF. The CDR3 coding sequence is TGCAGCGGGAAGGACAGGGGAAGCGCTGAAGCTTTCTTT.

This chain connects TRBV5-6 to TRBJ2-7; D is perhaps TRBD1 (5 bases). CDR3 size: 14 residues. With 0 bases removed from V and 6 bases from J, the gap between germline ends came to 13 bases. Germline CDR1 reads SGHDT; CDR2 reads YYEEEE. CDR3 region: CASSLDRNPLEQYF. Written as DNA, the CDR3 is TGTGCCAGCAGCTTGGACAGGAACCCCCTCGAGCAGTACTTC.

This clone appeared a single time. The chain recombines TRBV9 with TRBJ2-7; D gene unclear. The germline V and J ends were trimmed by 1 base and 0 bases, with 11 bases remaining between them. Looked up from germline, CDR1 is SGDLS and CDR2 is YYNGEE. This CDR3 has 15 amino acids. DNA of the CDR3: TGTGCCAGCAGCGTATCCTGGCAGGACTCCTACGAGCAGTACTTC. It encodes CASSVSWQDSYEQYF.

The chain couples TRBV7-9 to TRBJ2-7, with a possible D match to TRBD2 (5 bases). Germline-derived CDR1 and CDR2 are SEHNR and FQNEAQ (reference sequence). The V gene lost 0 bases and the J gene lost 3 bases, with 12 bases spanning the gap. The CDR3 spans 15 residues. The CDR3 sequence is CASSLARPEGYEQYF. The DNA for the CDR3 is TGTGCCAGCAGCTTAGCCCGTCCTGAGGGCTACGAGCAGTACTTC.

The rearrangement joins TRBV18 to TRBJ2-5; possible D gene TRBD1, 6 bases. Between the trimmed V and J ends, which lost 3 bases and 3 bases, there was a span of 11 bases. Per the germline V gene, CDR1 is KGHSH and CDR2 is LQKENI. This CDR3 contains 14 residues. In DNA form, the CDR3 reads TGTGCCAGCTCACCCCCGACAGGCGAAGAGACCCAGTACTTC. It encodes CASSPPTGEETQYF.

This clone was counted only a few times. The rearrangement joins TRBV4-1 to TRBJ2-5; D not resolved. This CDR3 spans 14 amino acids. Trimming took 1 base from V and 5 from J, leaving 11 bases between them. CDR1 and CDR2 from the germline V gene are MGHRA and YSYEKL. The DNA of the CDR3 is TGCGCCAGCAGCCAAGTAACGAGTGGTGAGACCCAGTACTTC. Its protein is CASSQVTSGETQYF.

This chain joins TRBV27 and TRBJ2-7; 8 nucleotides align to TRBD1. CDR1 MNHEY and CDR2 SMNVEV come from the germline V gene (reference sequence). Trimming cost V 2 bases and J 5 bases; bases outside gene matches: 8. The CDR3 runs 15 residues. As DNA, the CDR3 is TGTGCCAGCAGTTTAAGCAGGGGGCGGGCCGACGAGCAGTACTTC. Amino acid sequence: CASSLSRGRADEQYF.

The chain combines TRBV5-1 with TRBJ2-1, with D unclear. The CDR3 is 18 amino acids. The germline V and J ends were trimmed by 4 bases and 0 bases, with 20 bases remaining between them. CDR1 and CDR2 (germline): SGHRS, YFSETQ. CDR3 in amino acids: CASSPVTITRNSYNEQFF. In DNA form, the CDR3 reads TGCGCCAGCAGCCCGGTCACCATAACTCGCAACTCCTACAATGAGCAGTTCTTC.

This clone has a single count. This sequence joins TRBV7-9 and TRBJ2-3; perhaps TRBD2 as D (7 bases). V lost 8 bases and J 4 bases, leaving 22 bases between the germline ends. The germline gives CDR1 SEHNR, CDR2 FQNEAQ (reference sequence). This CDR3 region has 16 residues. As DNA, the CDR3 is TGTGCCAGCGGTTCCTCCCGGGGCGGGGGCTCAGATACGCAGTATTTT. It encodes CASGSSRGGGSDTQYF.

The rearrangement links TRBV5-1 to TRBJ2-5; 8 nucleotides match TRBD1. CDR3 length: 15 residues. Germline assignment: CDR1 SGHRS and CDR2 YFSETQ. Unmatched junction bases numbered 10, after V lost 4 bases and J lost 5 bases. The CDR3 sequence is CASSVAGQGAETQYF. CDR3 DNA sequence: TGCGCCAGCAGCGTTGCGGGGCAGGGGGCTGAGACCCAGTACTTC.

This chain links TRBV6-6 with TRBJ2-7, with a tentative D call TRBD1 (6 bases). The CDR3 covers 16 residues. From germline, CDR1 is MNHNY and CDR2 SVGAGI (reference sequence). V gave up 6 bases and J gave up 2 bases, with 20 bases separating them. The CDR3 DNA is TGTGCCAGCAGACTTTCCACAGGGCCTATCCCCTACGAGCAGTACTTC. This codes for CASRLSTGPIPYEQYF.

V is TRBV9 and J is TRBJ1-2; TRBD1 aligns across 7 bases. The CDR3 is made up of 14 amino acids. The V gene's germline CDR1 is SGDLS and CDR2 YYNGEE. V lost 3 bases to trimming and J lost 2 bases; unmatched junction nucleotides: 4. DNA for the CDR3: TGTGCCAGCAGCGATGGGACAGAAAACTATGGCTACACCTTC. Translated, it gives CASSDGTENYGYTF.

In its sample, this clone was seen a few times. The J gene is TRBJ2-7, the V gene TRBV29-1; D is tentatively TRBD1 or TRBD2 (6 bases each). The germline gives CDR1 SQVTM, CDR2 ANQGSEA. The V and J ends lost 8 bases and 6 bases respectively, with 17 bases between them. This CDR3 is built from 12 residues. The CDR3 region is CSIRGAHGEQYF. The DNA of the CDR3 is TGCAGCATTAGGGGGGCCCACGGCGAGCAGTACTTC.